This T cell receptor beta chain stems from a study of T-cell memory formation after mild COVID-19. Germline trimming cut 6 bases from V and 5 bases from J; bases unmatched to any gene: 7. The CDR3 runs to 14 residues. CDR1 is SQVTM and CDR2 is ANQGSEA in the germline V gene. TCRdb analysed the 5' RACE reads with MiXCR anew, one entry per CDR3 protein. The sample comprises 140,000 to 150,000 distinct CDR3 sequences, roughly 24% of which are singletons, and roughly a quarter rests with the top ten. The source material was PBMCs or a T cell subset sorted from them (not recorded which). This TCR derives from an adult woman who had mild COVID-19 (a few samples of this study predate the infection). Cell type and time point are not known. The J gene is TRBJ2-1, the V gene TRBV29-1, with 10 bases aligning to TRBD2. The CDR3 sequence is CSVLTSGSHNEQFF. The CDR3 DNA reads as TGCAGCGTCTTGACTAGCGGGTCACACAATGAGCAGTTCTTC.